The 8 T cell receptor beta chains below all came from one sample that was sequenced in a study of blood T cell repertoires in COVID-19. Measured with immunoSEQ multiplex PCR; TCRdb has only the in-frame clones, and not every one. Among some 150,000 clones, 80% to 90% were seen once, and the ten largest hold 8.5% to 9%. The sample taken for sequencing was peripheral blood. These receptors all come from a woman between 45 and 60 years old with active or convalescent COVID-19.

The chain uses TRBV28 and TRBJ2-3, with TRBD1 identical over 7 bases. The CDR3 is 13 residues long. V lost 3 bases, J lost 9 bases, and 6 bases stayed unmatched. From germline, CDR1 is MDHEN and CDR2 SYDVKM. DNA for the CDR3: TGTGCCAGCAGTTTGTACAGGGGAGACACGCAGTATTTT. This sequence encodes CASSLYRGDTQYF.

The J gene is TRBJ2-1, the V gene TRBV9, with D tentatively TRBD2 (7 bases). Germline CDR1 reads SGDLS; CDR2 reads YYNGEE. CDR3 size: 13 residues. Trimming left V 7 bases short and J 3 bases short, with 11 bases between. The CDR3 nucleotides are TGTGCCAGCGGGGGGGCCTACTACAATGAGCAGTTCTTC. Protein: CASGGAYYNEQFF.

CDR3 nucleotide sequence: TGTGCCAGCACCACTGGGGCAGGGGGGATTCAGCCCCAGCATTTT. As protein: CASTTGAGGIQPQHF. The chain has TRBV28 and TRBJ1-5; 7 bases agree with TRBD1. The ends lost 7 bases at V and 6 bases at J; junction bases unmatched: 12. From germline, CDR1 is MDHEN and CDR2 SYDVKM. The CDR3 runs 15 residues.

The CDR3 DNA sequence: TGTGCTAGTGGTTTGCGACAGTACACTGAAGCTTTCTTT. Its translation is CASGLRQYTEAFF. V gene TRBV12-5 combines with J gene TRBJ1-1; tentatively, D is TRBD1 (5 bases). The V gene lost 2 bases and the J gene lost 3 bases, with 7 bases spanning the gap. Germline CDR1 LGHNT, CDR2 FRNRAP. This CDR3 has 13 amino acids.

The chain couples TRBV28 to TRBJ2-3; 10 bases agree with TRBD2. The CDR3 has 17 amino acids. V shed 4 bases and J 0 bases; nucleotides not matched to a gene: 7. In germline, CDR1 is MDHEN, CDR2 SYDVKM. The CDR3, as DNA: TGTGCCAGCAGTTCCCTCCTAGCGGGGGCTAGCACAGATACGCAGTATTTT. Residues: CASSSLLAGASTDTQYF.

The V gene is TRBV19, the J gene TRBJ1-2; 8 positions match TRBD1. V was pared by 6 bases and J by 3 bases, with 6 bases of the junction left unmatched. The CDR3 has 14 amino acids. CDR1 LNHDA and CDR2 SQIVND come from the germline V gene (reference sequence). The CDR3 nucleotides read TGTGCCAGTAGCCCAGGGGGCTTAGACTATGGCTACACCTTC. The encoded protein is CASSPGGLDYGYTF.

The V and J genes are TRBV2 and TRBJ1-1; TRBD1 aligns across 7 bases. Germline-derived CDR1 and CDR2 are SNHLY and FYNNEI. Germline trimming cut 6 bases from V and 1 base from J; bases unmatched to any gene: 5. CDR3 size: 14 residues. The CDR3 DNA reads as TGTGCCAGCAGGGGTCAGGGGGAGAACACTGAAGCTTTCTTT. It encodes CASRGQGENTEAFF.

This clone was found once. As the CDR3 is not closed by the conserved phenylalanine or tryptophan, this likely results from a read error. The limits of the CDR3 on the DNA are not certain, so only TCRdb's listed CDR3 is given. The chain links TRBV14 to TRBJ1-2; the D call of TRBD1 is as the table states it, not checked on the DNA. The CDR3 adds up to 8 amino acids, both ends counted. CDR1 is SGHDN and CDR2 is FVKESK in the germline V gene. CDR3: CASSQVGV.